Presented here are 18 T cell receptor beta chains from one specimen sequenced in a study of blood T cell repertoires in COVID-19. Here immunoSEQ multiplex PCR was the method, and the copy in TCRdb shows in-frame clones only, minus some. The sample includes fewer than 60,000 clones, 79% of them seen just once. The sequenced sample was peripheral blood. These receptors were obtained from a man in his 70s with acute or convalescent COVID-19.

V and J are TRBV5-1 and TRBJ1-6; 7 nucleotides line up with TRBD1. Trimming took 8 bases from V and 5 from J; bases not matched to a gene: 10. The CDR3 runs to 15 residues. The germline CDR1 and CDR2 sequences are SGHRS and YFSETQ. The CDR3 reads CASQPPGQNNSPLHF. CDR3 bases: TGCGCCAGTCAACCACCGGGACAGAATAATTCACCCCTCCACTTT.

The chain has TRBV4-1 and TRBJ1-1; 8 positions match TRBD1. With V trimmed by 0 bases and J by 9 bases, 6 bases remained unmatched. Germline CDR1 MGHRA, CDR2 YSYEKL. This CDR3 spans 14 amino acids. DNA for the CDR3: TGCGCCAGCAGCCAAGATCGGACAGGGAGTAAAGCTTTCTTT. Residues: CASSQDRTGSKAFF.

The chain has TRBV11-1 and TRBJ2-3; no definite D call. This CDR3 region has 16 residues. Trimming removed 2 bases at V and 5 bases at J, with 17 bases between. In germline, CDR1 is SGHAT, CDR2 FQDESV (reference sequence). The CDR3 DNA follows: TGTGCCAGCAGCTTACTCGTACGCGTATCAGGAGATACGCAGTATTTT. Encoded protein: CASSLLVRVSGDTQYF.

This clone came up many times. The rearrangement uses TRBV12-3 or TRBV12-4 and TRBJ2-2; D is unclear. The CDR3 length is 13 residues. With 7 bases removed from V and 3 bases from J, the gap between germline ends came to 9 bases. The CDR3 loop reads CASKLADTGELFF. The CDR3 DNA is TGTGCCAGCAAATTGGCTGACACCGGGGAGCTGTTTTTT.

The chain joins TRBV5-5 to TRBJ2-2, with TRBD1 matching 8 bases. Germline V gene lookup returns CDR1 SGHKS and CDR2 YYEKEE (reference sequence). After removal of 2 bases from V and 3 bases from J, the junction contained 3 bases not matched to a gene. The CDR3 is made up of 15 amino acids. This CDR3 is CASSFQGAHTGELFF. DNA of the CDR3: TGTGCCAGCAGCTTCCAGGGGGCGCACACCGGGGAGCTGTTTTTT.

This clone was counted only a few times. This chain links TRBV5-4 with TRBJ2-7; 7 bases are a match to TRBD1. This CDR3 comprises 15 residues. Germline CDR1 SGHNT, CDR2 YYREEE (reference sequence). The ends lost 4 bases at V and 6 bases at J; junction bases unmatched: 13. The CDR3 DNA reads TGTGCCAGCAGCCCCGAACTAAGACAGGGAGTCGAGCAGTACTTC. The encoded protein is CASSPELRQGVEQYF.

V usage is TRBV25-1 and J usage is TRBJ2-5; TRBD1 might be the D (5 bases). Per germline, CDR1 MGHDK and CDR2 SYGVNS. This CDR3 comprises 14 residues. The germline V and J ends were trimmed by 1 base and 5 bases, with 11 bases remaining between them. As DNA, the CDR3 is TGTGCCAGCAGTGAATCGGCAGGGCAGGAGACCCAGTACTTC. It is translated as CASSESAGQETQYF.

V is TRBV18 and J is TRBJ1-2, with no clear D. This CDR3 is built from 14 residues. Germline V CDR1 and CDR2: KGHSH, LQKENI. V lost 3 bases, J lost 5 bases, and 13 bases lay in between. CDR3 residues: CASSPRRNDYGYTF. The CDR3 region has the DNA TGTGCCAGCTCACCGCGCAGGAATGATTATGGCTACACCTTC. The full variable domain, rest sourced from reference TRBV18 and TRBJ1-2, is NAGVMQNPRHLVRRRGQEARLRCSPMKGHSHVYWYRQLPEEGLKFMVYLQKENIIDESGMPKERFSAEFPKEGPSILRIQQVVRGDSAAYFCASSPRRNDYGYTFGSGTRLTVV.

This clone was observed many times. The V and J genes are TRBV13 and TRBJ2-7; 7 nucleotides match TRBD2. Germline values: CDR1 PRHDT, CDR2 FYEKMQ (reference sequence). This CDR3 comprises 14 residues. With 2 bases clipped from V and 0 bases from J, the junction kept 1 base outside the gene matches. The CDR3 DNA is TGTGCCAGCAGCTTAAGCGGGACCTCCTACGAGCAGTACTTC. It codes for CASSLSGTSYEQYF.

The chain has TRBV5-1 and TRBJ1-6; 9 nucleotides match TRBD1. The CDR3 contains 15 residues. In germline, CDR1 is SGHRS, CDR2 YFSETQ. The V gene end was trimmed by 0 bases and the J gene end by 8 bases; junction bases not matched to a gene: 3. As DNA, the CDR3 is TGCGCCAGCAGCTTGGAGGGACAGGGCGATTCACCCCTCCACTTT. This sequence encodes CASSLEGQGDSPLHF.

The J gene is TRBJ2-1, the V gene TRBV10-1; D is unresolved. V was shortened by 6 bases and J by 4 bases, with 4 bases between the two germline ends. Germline-derived CDR1 and CDR2 are WNHNN and SYGVQD (reference sequence). This CDR3 has 11 residues. CDR3 residues: CASSKYNEQFF. DNA for the CDR3: TGCGCCAGCAGCAAATACAATGAGCAGTTCTTC.

The chain combines TRBV5-1 with TRBJ1-2, with D maybe TRBD1 (5 bases). Trimming stripped 1 base from V and 6 bases from J, with 16 bases between. CDR3 size: 15 residues. The germline CDR1 and CDR2 sequences are SGHRS and YFSETQ. The DNA of the CDR3 is TGCGCCAGCAGCTTGCGGCAGGGCCCATCCGATGGCTACACCTTC. It is translated as CASSLRQGPSDGYTF.

The count of this clone is one. The J gene is TRBJ2-7, the V gene TRBV29-1; D may be TRBD1 (5 bases). The length of the CDR3 is 14 residues. The ends were cut back, 1 base at V and 3 bases at J, with 13 bases in the middle. Germline CDR1 and CDR2: SQVTM and ANQGSEA. The CDR3 DNA reads TGCAGCGTTGAAGTAGGGGCAGGGCTCTACGAGCAGTACTTC. Translated: CSVEVGAGLYEQYF.

The V and J genes are TRBV5-6 and TRBJ1-1; 7 bases line up with TRBD1. V gave up 3 bases and J gave up 7 bases; unmatched junction bases: 3. The CDR3 is made up of 12 amino acids. Per the germline V gene, CDR1 is SGHDT and CDR2 is YYEEEE. CDR3 sequence (DNA): TGTGCCAGCAGCTCGGGGACAGTTGAAGCTTTCTTT. Amino acid sequence: CASSSGTVEAFF.

The chain couples TRBV27 to TRBJ2-7, with TRBD1 as a possible D gene (8 bases). The CDR3 extends over 13 amino acids. Germline V gene data show CDR1 as MNHEY and CDR2 as SMNVEV (reference sequence). V was pared by 3 bases and J by 7 bases, with 13 bases between. The CDR3 nucleotides read TGTGCCAGCAGTTTCGACAGGGGAGGGGAGCAGTACTTC. It codes for CASSFDRGGEQYF.

This chain joins TRBV6-5 and TRBJ2-7; maybe TRBD1 (5 bases). Germline CDR1 and CDR2: MNHEY and SVGAGI. Trimming removed 6 bases at V and 2 bases at J, with 17 bases between. The CDR3 is 15 residues long. The CDR3 here is CASSRPGANTYEQYF. In nucleotides, the CDR3 is TGTGCCAGCAGCCGACCTGGGGCCAACACCTACGAGCAGTACTTC.

This clone is judged large. The chain couples TRBV7-9 to TRBJ2-7; the D is unclear. V lost 4 bases, J lost 7 bases, and 11 bases lay in between. Germline V gene lookup returns CDR1 SEHNR and CDR2 FQNEAQ (reference sequence). The CDR3 spans 12 residues. CDR3 DNA: TGTGCCAGCAGCTATTACGCGAGGGAGCAGTACTTC. Residues: CASSYYAREQYF.

The chain joins TRBV6-8 to TRBJ2-1; 15 bases are shared with TRBD2. The CDR3 runs to 16 residues. V lost 10 bases, J lost 7 bases, and 11 bases stayed unmatched. The germline gives CDR1 MNHGY, CDR2 SAAAGT. The CDR3 spells CATTMGLAGGRNEQFF. The CDR3 coding sequence is TGTGCCACCACAATGGGACTAGCGGGAGGACGGAATGAGCAGTTCTTC.